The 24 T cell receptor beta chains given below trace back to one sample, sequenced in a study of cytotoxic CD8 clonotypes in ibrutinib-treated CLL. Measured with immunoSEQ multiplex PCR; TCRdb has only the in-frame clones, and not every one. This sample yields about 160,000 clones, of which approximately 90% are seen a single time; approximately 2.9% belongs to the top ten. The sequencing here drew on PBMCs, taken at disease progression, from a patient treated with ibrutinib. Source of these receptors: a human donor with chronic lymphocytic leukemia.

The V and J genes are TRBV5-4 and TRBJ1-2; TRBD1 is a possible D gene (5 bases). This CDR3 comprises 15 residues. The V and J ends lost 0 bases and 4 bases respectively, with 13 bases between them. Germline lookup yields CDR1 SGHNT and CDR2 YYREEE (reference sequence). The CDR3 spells CASSLAGGEGYGYTF. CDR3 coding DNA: TGTGCCAGCAGCTTGGCCGGGGGGGAGGGCTATGGCTACACCTTC.

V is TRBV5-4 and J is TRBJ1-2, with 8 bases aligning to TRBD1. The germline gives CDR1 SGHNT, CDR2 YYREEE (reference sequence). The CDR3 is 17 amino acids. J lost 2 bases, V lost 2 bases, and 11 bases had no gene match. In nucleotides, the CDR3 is TGTGCCAGCAGCTTTCAGGGGGCGACGAATCGAAACTATGGCTACACCTTC. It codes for CASSFQGATNRNYGYTF.

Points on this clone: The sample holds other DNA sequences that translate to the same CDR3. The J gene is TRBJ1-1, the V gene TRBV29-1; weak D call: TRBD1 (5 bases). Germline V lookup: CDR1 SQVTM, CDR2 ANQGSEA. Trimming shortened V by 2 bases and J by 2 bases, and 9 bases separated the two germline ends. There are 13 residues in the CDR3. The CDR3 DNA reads TGCAGCGTTGAACGGGGGGTAAACACTGAAGCTTTCTTT. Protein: CSVERGVNTEAFF. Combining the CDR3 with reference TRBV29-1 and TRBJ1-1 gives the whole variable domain SAVISQKPSRDICQRGTSLTIQCQVDSQVTMMFWYRQQPGQSLTLIATANQGSEATYESGFVIDKFPISRPNLTFSTLTVSNMSPEDSSIYLCSVERGVNTEAFFGQGTRLTVV.

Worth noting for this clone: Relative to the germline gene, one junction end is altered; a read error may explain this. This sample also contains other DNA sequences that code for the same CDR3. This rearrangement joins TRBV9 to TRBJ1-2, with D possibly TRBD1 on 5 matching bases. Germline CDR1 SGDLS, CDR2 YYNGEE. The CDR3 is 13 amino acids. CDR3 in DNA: TGTGCCAGCAGCGTGGAGGGGTTCTATGGCTATACCTTC. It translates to CASSVEGFYGYTF.

DNA for the CDR3: TGTGCCAGCAGTCCAGCATCGGGGGAGCTGTTTTTT. Amino acid sequence: CASSPASGELFF. This chain uses TRBV5-6 with TRBJ2-2, with D unclear. CDR1 is SGHDT, CDR2 YYEEEE, per germline. V dropped 5 bases and J dropped 8 bases, with 10 bases sitting between them. This CDR3 is built from 12 residues.

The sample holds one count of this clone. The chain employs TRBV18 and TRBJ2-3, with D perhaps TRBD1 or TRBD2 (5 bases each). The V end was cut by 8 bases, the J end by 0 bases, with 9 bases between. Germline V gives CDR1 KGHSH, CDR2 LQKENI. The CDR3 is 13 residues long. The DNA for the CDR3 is TGTGCCAGCGGGGGAGCTAGCACAGATACGCAGTATTTT. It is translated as CASGGASTDTQYF.

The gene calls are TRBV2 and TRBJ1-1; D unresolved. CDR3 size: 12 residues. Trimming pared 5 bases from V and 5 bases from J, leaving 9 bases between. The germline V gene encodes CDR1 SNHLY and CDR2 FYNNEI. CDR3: CASSSQRTEAFF. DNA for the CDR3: TGTGCCAGCAGTTCGCAACGGACTGAAGCTTTCTTT.

CDR3 loop: CASSLIDRDQPQHF. The CDR3 DNA reads TGTGCCAGCAGCCTAATCGACAGGGATCAGCCCCAGCATTTT. This chain uses TRBV7-2 with TRBJ1-5; 7 nucleotides match TRBD1. From germline, CDR1 is SGHTA and CDR2 FQGNSA. Trimming removed 5 bases from V and 5 bases from J; junction bases left unmatched: 6. This CDR3 has 14 amino acids.

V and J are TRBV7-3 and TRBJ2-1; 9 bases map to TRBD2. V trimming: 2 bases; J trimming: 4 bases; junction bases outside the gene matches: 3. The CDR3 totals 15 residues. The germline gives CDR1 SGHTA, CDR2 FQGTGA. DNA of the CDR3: TGTGCCAGCAGCTTAGCTAGCGGGGTGTACAATGAGCAGTTCTTC. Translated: CASSLASGVYNEQFF.

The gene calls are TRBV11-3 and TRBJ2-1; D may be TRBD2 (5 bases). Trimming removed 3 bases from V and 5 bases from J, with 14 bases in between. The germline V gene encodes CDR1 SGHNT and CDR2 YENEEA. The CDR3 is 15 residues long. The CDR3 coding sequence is TGTGCCAGCAGCTTGGGAGCGGAAACCGACAATGAGCAGTTCTTC. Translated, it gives CASSLGAETDNEQFF.

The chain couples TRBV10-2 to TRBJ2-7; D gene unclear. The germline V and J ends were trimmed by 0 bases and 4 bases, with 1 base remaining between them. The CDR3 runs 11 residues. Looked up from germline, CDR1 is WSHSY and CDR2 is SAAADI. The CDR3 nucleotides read TGCGCCAGCAGTGAGTCGTACGAGCAGTACTTC. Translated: CASSESYEQYF.

This CDR3 is CASSSGQVADTQYF. The DNA for the CDR3 is TGTGCCAGCAGCTCAGGACAGGTGGCAGATACGCAGTATTTT. The chain has TRBV7-2 and TRBJ2-3; the match to TRBD1 covers 7 bases. CDR3 size: 14 residues. V was pared by 4 bases and J by 4 bases, with 5 bases of the junction left unmatched. Per the germline V gene, CDR1 is SGHTA and CDR2 is FQGNSA.

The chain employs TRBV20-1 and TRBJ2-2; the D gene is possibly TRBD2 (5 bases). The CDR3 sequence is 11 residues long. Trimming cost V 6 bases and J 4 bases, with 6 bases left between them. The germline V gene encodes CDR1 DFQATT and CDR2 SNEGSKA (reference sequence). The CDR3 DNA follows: TGCAGTGCCACTAGCACCGGGGAGCTGTTTTTT. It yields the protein CSATSTGELFF.

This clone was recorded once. The CDR3 reads CSVEQGADYGYTF. CDR3 DNA sequence: TGCAGCGTTGAACAGGGGGCAGACTATGGCTACACCTTC. This chain joins TRBV29-1 and TRBJ1-2; 8 bases align to TRBD1. In germline, CDR1 is SQVTM, CDR2 ANQGSEA. The CDR3 is 13 amino acids. V shed 2 bases and J 3 bases; nucleotides not matched to a gene: 2. The entire variable domain, with the rest obtained from reference TRBV29-1 and TRBJ1-2, is as follows: SAVISQKPSRDICQRGTSLTIQCQVDSQVTMMFWYRQQPGQSLTLIATANQGSEATYESGFVIDKFPISRPNLTFSTLTVSNMSPEDSSIYLCSVEQGADYGYTFGSGTRLTVV.

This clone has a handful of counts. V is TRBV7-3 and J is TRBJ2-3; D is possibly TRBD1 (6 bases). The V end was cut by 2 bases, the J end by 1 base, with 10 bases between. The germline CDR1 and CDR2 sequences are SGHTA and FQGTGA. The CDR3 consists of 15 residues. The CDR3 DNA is TGTGCCAGCAGCTTAGGGGGCGGTGGCACAGATACGCAGTATTTT. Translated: CASSLGGGGTDTQYF. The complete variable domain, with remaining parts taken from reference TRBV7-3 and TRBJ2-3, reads GAGVSQTPSNKVTEKGKYVELRCDPISGHTALYWYRQSLGQGPEFLIYFQGTGAADDSGLPNDRFFAVRPEGSVSTLKIQRTERGDSAVYLCASSLGGGGTDTQYFGPGTRLTVL.

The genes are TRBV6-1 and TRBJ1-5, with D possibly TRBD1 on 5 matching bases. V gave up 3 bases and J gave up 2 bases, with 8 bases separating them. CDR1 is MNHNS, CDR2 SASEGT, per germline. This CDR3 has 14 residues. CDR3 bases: TGTGCCAGCAGTGACAGGGCGGGCAATCAGCCCCAGCATTTT. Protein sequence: CASSDRAGNQPQHF.

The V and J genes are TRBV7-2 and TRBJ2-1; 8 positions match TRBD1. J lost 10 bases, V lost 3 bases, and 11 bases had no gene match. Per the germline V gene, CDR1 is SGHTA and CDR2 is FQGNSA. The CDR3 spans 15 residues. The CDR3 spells CASSLDRVPLQEQFF. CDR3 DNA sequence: TGTGCCAGCAGCTTGGACAGGGTCCCGCTCCAGGAGCAGTTCTTC.

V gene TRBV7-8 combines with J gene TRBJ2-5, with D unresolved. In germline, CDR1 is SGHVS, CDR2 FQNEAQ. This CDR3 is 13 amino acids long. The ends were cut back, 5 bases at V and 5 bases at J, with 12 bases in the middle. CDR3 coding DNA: TGTGCCAGCAGCCCGCTGGGGTACGAGACCCAGTACTTC. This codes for CASSPLGYETQYF.

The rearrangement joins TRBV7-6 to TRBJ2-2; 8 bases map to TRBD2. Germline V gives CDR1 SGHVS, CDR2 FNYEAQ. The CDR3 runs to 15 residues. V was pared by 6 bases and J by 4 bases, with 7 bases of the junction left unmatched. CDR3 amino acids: CASSPGRAGTGELFF. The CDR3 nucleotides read TGTGCCAGCAGTCCCGGGAGGGCGGGCACCGGGGAGCTGTTTTTT.

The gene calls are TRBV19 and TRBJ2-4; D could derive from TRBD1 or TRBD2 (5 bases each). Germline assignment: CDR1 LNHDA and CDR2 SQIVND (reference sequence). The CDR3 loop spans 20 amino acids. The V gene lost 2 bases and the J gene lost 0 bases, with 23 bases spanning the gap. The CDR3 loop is CASSISTGLGVGVAKNIQYF. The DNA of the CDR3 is TGTGCCAGTAGTATATCCACAGGACTCGGGGTCGGGGTAGCCAAAAACATTCAGTACTTC.

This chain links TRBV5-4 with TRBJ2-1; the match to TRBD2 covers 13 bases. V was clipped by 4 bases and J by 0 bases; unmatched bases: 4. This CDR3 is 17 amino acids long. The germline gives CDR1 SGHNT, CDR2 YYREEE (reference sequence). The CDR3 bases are TGTGCCAGCAGCGGCGGACTAGCGGGGGTCTCCTACAATGAGCAGTTCTTC. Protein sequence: CASSGGLAGVSYNEQFF.

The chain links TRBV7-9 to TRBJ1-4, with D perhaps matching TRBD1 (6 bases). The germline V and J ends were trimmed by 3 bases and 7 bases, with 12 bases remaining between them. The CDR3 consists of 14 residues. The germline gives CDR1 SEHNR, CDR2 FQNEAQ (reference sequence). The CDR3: CASSLGAGSEKLFF. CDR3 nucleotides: TGTGCCAGCAGCTTGGGGGCTGGTAGTGAAAAACTGTTTTTT.

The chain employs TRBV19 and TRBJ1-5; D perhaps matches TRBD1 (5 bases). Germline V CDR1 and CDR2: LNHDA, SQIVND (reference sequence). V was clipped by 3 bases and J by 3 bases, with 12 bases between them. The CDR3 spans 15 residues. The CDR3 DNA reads TGTGCCAGTAGTATTTCTGGGGGGGACAATCAGCCCCAGCATTTT. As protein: CASSISGGDNQPQHF.

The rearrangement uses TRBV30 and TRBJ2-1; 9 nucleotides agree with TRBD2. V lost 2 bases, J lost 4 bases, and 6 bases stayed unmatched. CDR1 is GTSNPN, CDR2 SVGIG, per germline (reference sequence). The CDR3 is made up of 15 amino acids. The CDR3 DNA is TGTGCCTGGAGTCGAAAGCTAGCGGGGTACAATGAGCAGTTCTTC. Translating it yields CAWSRKLAGYNEQFF.